This note documents a single TCR beta chain sequence. No antigen is known for it. Genomic DNA was employed as the template in profiling TCR beta VDJ and CDR3. Via MiXCR, TCRdb re-called the reads, giving one row per CDR3 protein. This sample carries 150,000 to 200,000 distinct CDR3 sequences, around half of them seen once, and the ten largest clones take roughly 1.2%. The data stem from a study of CD8+CD57+ T cells in acquired aplastic anemia. About the study: CD4+ and CD8+ cells, once sorted, gave DNA averaging roughly 3.2 ug. General observations from the study: Both patients and controls carried the same twenty-nine CD8+ CDR3 sequences. In CD8+ cells, Simpson's diversity showed no significant difference between patients and controls.

Sequenced patients had shown CD8+CD57+ cell expansion by flow cytometry. This CDR3 is built from 13 residues. Germline CDR1 is LNHNV and CDR2 is YYDKDF (reference sequence). V gave up 3 bases and J gave up 2 bases, with 7 bases separating them. This sequence was found in a human donor with aplastic anemia. The sequenced sample consisted of sorted CD4+, CD8+, or CD8+CD57+ T cells (not recorded which) from PBMCs. The chain combines TRBV15 with TRBJ1-2; D is undetermined. CDR3 amino acids: CATSRTGNYGYTF. The CDR3 DNA reads as TGTGCCACCAGCAGGACCGGGAACTATGGCTACACCTTC.